A single sample gave rise to the 21 T cell receptor beta chains below, sequenced in a study of shared clonotypes between healthy human individuals. TCRdb's copy holds only in-frame clones and misses some; the assay was immunoSEQ multiplex PCR. Here the sample spans 500,000 to 650,000 clones, around 78% being singletons. Sequencing used PBMCs. These receptors all stem from a woman in her thirties or forties in good health. Some clones in this sample may be carry-over from other donors' samples.

In its sample, this clone was seen once. The CDR3 DNA is TGTGCCAGTAGTATCAGGGGGCAGGGTACTGAAGCTTTCTTT. Amino acid sequence: CASSIRGQGTEAFF. The chain uses TRBV19 and TRBJ1-1; 8 bases fit TRBD1. CDR1 and CDR2 (germline): LNHDA, SQIVND (reference sequence). The CDR3 consists of 14 residues. With 3 bases clipped from V and 5 bases from J, the junction kept 5 bases outside the gene matches.

In the case of this clone: At one of its ends the junction is not consistent with the germline gene, which may arise from a read error. This chain joins TRBV30 and TRBJ1-2; a possible D gene is TRBD1 (6 bases). Germline V gene sequence: CDR1 GTSNPN, CDR2 SVGIG (reference sequence). The CDR3 sequence is 11 residues long. CDR3: CAWTLTGHHHF. CDR3 DNA: TGTGCCTGGACATTGACGGGACACCATCACTTC.

This clone occurred many times. The chain has TRBV6-5 and TRBJ2-7, with D perhaps TRBD1 (6 bases). Germline CDR1 and CDR2: MNHEY and SVGAGI. The CDR3 has 15 amino acids. Between the trimmed V and J ends, which lost 2 bases and 3 bases, there was a span of 14 bases. The CDR3 protein is CASSYGRGSFYEQYF. As DNA, the CDR3 is TGTGCCAGCAGTTACGGCAGGGGTTCTTTCTACGAGCAGTACTTC.

V and J are TRBV9 and TRBJ2-1, with unresolved D. CDR3 length equals 15 residues. Germline CDR1 and CDR2: SGDLS and YYNGEE. The V gene lost 4 bases and the J gene lost 0 bases, with 11 bases spanning the gap. CDR3 in amino acids: CASSLTESSYNEQFF. Written as DNA, the CDR3 is TGTGCCAGCAGCTTAACAGAGAGCTCCTACAATGAGCAGTTCTTC.

The chain uses TRBV19 and TRBJ1-3; D may be TRBD1 (5 bases). CDR3 length: 16 amino acids. The V end lost 6 bases, the J end lost 0 bases, and 15 bases lay between the germline ends. Germline CDR1 is LNHDA and CDR2 is SQIVND (reference sequence). The CDR3 region is CASRWTTGYSGNTIYF. The CDR3 nucleotides are TGTGCCAGTAGATGGACTACAGGATACTCTGGAAACACCATATATTTT.

J is TRBJ2-7 and V is TRBV6-1, with 9 nucleotides matching TRBD1. Germline V lookup: CDR1 MNHNS, CDR2 SASEGT. J lost 2 bases, V lost 6 bases, and 8 bases had no gene match. The CDR3 totals 15 residues. CDR3 region: CASRHTGGAAYEQYF. The CDR3 bases are TGTGCCAGCAGACATACAGGGGGCGCTGCCTACGAGCAGTACTTC.

As to this clone: Within the sample, other DNA sequences also encode this same CDR3. The chain links TRBV5-1 to TRBJ1-1; 9 nucleotides line up with TRBD1. Germline V lookup: CDR1 SGHRS, CDR2 YFSETQ. J was trimmed by 5 bases and V by 2 bases; bases with no gene match: 4. The CDR3 consists of 14 residues. Here the CDR3 DNA reads TGCGCCAGCAGCTTACAGGGGGCAGGAACTGAAGCTTTCTTT. It is translated as CASSLQGAGTEAFF.

The V call is TRBV28, the J call TRBJ2-7; D possibly matches TRBD1 or TRBD2 (5 bases each). CDR3 length: 16 residues. Trimming removed 1 base from V and 0 bases from J, with 13 bases in between. Germline values: CDR1 MDHEN, CDR2 SYDVKM. The CDR3 sequence is CASSLSPGRISYEQYF. The DNA for the CDR3 is TGTGCCAGCAGTTTATCTCCGGGACGGATCTCCTACGAGCAGTACTTC.

Regarding this clone: A much larger clone lies a single base off, so this may be a read error. The gene calls are TRBV28 and TRBJ1-4; possibly TRBD1 for D (6 bases). Per germline, CDR1 MDHEN and CDR2 SYDVKM. The CDR3 consists of 14 residues. Trimming removed 7 bases from V and 8 bases from J, with 17 bases in between. CDR3 in amino acids: CASITQGQGEKLFF. The CDR3 DNA reads as TGTGCCAGCATAACACAGGGCCAGGGGGAAAAACTGTTTTTT.

This chain links TRBV7-2 with TRBJ2-1; 7 bases are a match to TRBD2. This CDR3 contains 15 residues. Germline CDR1 and CDR2: SGHTA and FQGNSA. Trimming at V came to 6 bases and at J to 4 bases, leaving 9 bases not matched to a gene. The CDR3 reads CASRGEGGRYNEQFF. DNA of the CDR3: TGTGCCAGCAGGGGGGAGGGCGGAAGGTACAATGAGCAGTTCTTC.

As for this clone: At the DNA level, this CDR3 is encoded by other sequences in the same sample as well. The V and J genes are TRBV30 and TRBJ1-5; D is uncertain. Trimming took 1 base from V and 3 from J, leaving 7 bases between them. Germline V gives CDR1 GTSNPN, CDR2 SVGIG (reference sequence). The CDR3 has 13 residues. The CDR3 nucleotides are TGTGCCTGGAGTGGCGGGTCCAATCAGCCCCAGCATTTT. Amino acid sequence: CAWSGGSNQPQHF.

This clone appeared a few times. Mismatch with germline at one junction end may stem from a read error. The chain joins TRBV10-3 to TRBJ1-1; D gene uncertain. Germline CDR1 ENHRY, CDR2 SYGVKD. The CDR3 spans 14 residues. The chain's CDR3 is CAVSESIVYLEAFF. DNA for the CDR3: TGTGCCGTCAGTGAGTCGATAGTTTATCTTGAAGCTTTCTTT.

This clone was counted ten times or more. The rearrangement uses TRBV28 and TRBJ1-1, with unresolved D. This CDR3 spans 14 amino acids. V was pared by 6 bases and J by 1 base, with 12 bases between. Germline V lookup: CDR1 MDHEN, CDR2 SYDVKM. CDR3 amino acids: CASRPTGRNTEAFF. CDR3 DNA sequence: TGTGCCAGCAGGCCTACGGGGAGGAACACTGAAGCTTTCTTT.

The chain carries TRBV5-1 and TRBJ2-1, with 9 bases matching TRBD2. Trimming at V came to 0 bases and at J to 15 bases, leaving 7 bases not matched to a gene. Germline loops: CDR1 SGHRS, CDR2 YFSETQ. This CDR3 is 13 amino acids long. CDR3: CASSLEASGVTFF. CDR3 in DNA: TGCGCCAGCAGCTTGGAGGCTAGCGGGGTGACGTTCTTC.

This rearrangement joins TRBV7-7 to TRBJ2-1; TRBD1 agrees at 7 bases. The CDR3 contains 15 residues. With 3 bases clipped from V and 0 bases from J, the junction kept 2 bases outside the gene matches. Looked up from germline, CDR1 is SSHAT and CDR2 is FNYEAQ (reference sequence). CDR3 nucleotide sequence: TGTGCCAGCAGCTTTGGACAGGCCTCCTACAATGAGCAGTTCTTC. This codes for CASSFGQASYNEQFF.

The chain combines TRBV18 with TRBJ2-5, with D unresolved. V lost 8 bases and J lost 1, with 8 bases in between. The CDR3 totals 12 residues. CDR1 and CDR2 (germline): KGHSH, LQKENI. The CDR3 spells CASHGSQETQYF. CDR3 coding DNA: TGTGCCAGCCACGGGTCCCAAGAGACCCAGTACTTC. The whole variable domain, filled in from reference TRBV18 and TRBJ2-5, reads NAGVMQNPRHLVRRRGQEARLRCSPMKGHSHVYWYRQLPEEGLKFMVYLQKENIIDESGMPKERFSAEFPKEGPSILRIQQVVRGDSAAYFCASHGSQETQYFGPGTRLLVL.

The chain carries TRBV7-2 and TRBJ1-2, with D hard to call. V dropped 2 bases and J dropped 4 bases, with 14 bases sitting between them. Germline CDR1 and CDR2: SGHTA and FQGNSA. CDR3 length equals 15 residues. CDR3 sequence (DNA): TGTGCCAGCAGCTTATTTCAGGCTACATCCTATGGCTACACCTTC. Its translation is CASSLFQATSYGYTF.

This rearrangement joins TRBV7-9 to TRBJ1-1, with 8 bases that match TRBD1. The ends lost 8 bases at V and 2 bases at J; junction bases unmatched: 10. The CDR3 contains 15 residues. CDR1 and CDR2 (germline): SEHNR, FQNEAQ (reference sequence). The CDR3 DNA is TGTGCCAGCGCCCGGGCAGGGGGCGAAAACACTGAAGCTTTCTTT. Translating it yields CASARAGGENTEAFF.

The chain recombines TRBV29-1 with TRBJ2-7; TRBD1 agrees at 9 bases. This CDR3 spans 13 amino acids. Unmatched junction bases numbered 10, after V lost 7 bases and J lost 6 bases. The germline V gene has CDR1 SQVTM and CDR2 ANQGSEA. The CDR3 spells CSAIRDRVGEQYF. The CDR3 region has the DNA TGCAGCGCGATAAGGGACAGGGTGGGCGAGCAGTACTTC.

A word on this clone: A much larger clone lies one base from this, so it may be a read error. Additional DNA sequences in this sample encode the identical CDR3. The chain recombines TRBV30 with TRBJ2-5; 11 nucleotides align to TRBD2. Germline lookup yields CDR1 GTSNPN and CDR2 SVGIG (reference sequence). The J segment lost 4 bases and the V segment lost 0 bases, leaving 1 base of the junction unmatched. The length of the CDR3 is 14 residues. CDR3 region: CAWSVLAGGETQYF. The CDR3 region has the DNA TGTGCCTGGAGTGTCCTAGCGGGGGGAGAGACCCAGTACTTC. The full variable domain, its missing parts supplied by reference TRBV30 and TRBJ2-5, is SQTIHQWPATLVQPVGSPLSLECTVEGTSNPNLYWYRQAAGRGLQLLFYSVGIGQISSEVPQNLSASRPQDRQFILSSKKLLLSDSGFYLCAWSVLAGGETQYFGPGTRLLVL.

This sequence joins TRBV5-8 and TRBJ2-7, with no clear D. This CDR3 is built from 13 residues. The germline V and J ends were trimmed by 4 bases and 3 bases, with 11 bases remaining between them. From germline, CDR1 is SGHTS and CDR2 YDEGEE. CDR3 nucleotide sequence: TGTGCCAGCAGCAGTGGGTTCAGCTACGAGCAGTACTTC. Translated: CASSSGFSYEQYF. Looking up the rest from reference TRBV5-8 and TRBJ2-7 gives the full variable domain: EAGVTQSPTHLIKTRGQQATLRCSPISGHTSVYWYQQALGLGLQFLLWYDEGEERNRGNFPPRFSGRQFPNYSSELNVNALELEDSALYLCASSSGFSYEQYFGPGTRLTVT.